The 18 T cell receptor beta chains in this list originate from one sample, sequenced in a study of human versus mouse CDR3 diversity and MHC coevolution. Profiled with immunoSEQ multiplex PCR; TCRdb holds only in-frame clones, not every one. The sample has about 73,000 clones; 85% to 95% are singletons. Specimen: naive CD4+ T cells from blood. Specified subset: CD45RO-negative CD62L-positive naive CD4 T cells. These receptors all come from a person aged 25 to 75 in good health.

The chain joins TRBV6-6 to TRBJ2-5; 7 nucleotides match TRBD1. V shed 2 bases and J 4 bases; nucleotides not matched to a gene: 4. This CDR3 has 14 residues. Germline values: CDR1 MNHNY, CDR2 SVGAGI (reference sequence). CDR3 residues: CASSYIAGGETQYF. Here the CDR3 DNA reads TGTGCCAGCAGTTACATCGCAGGGGGAGAGACCCAGTACTTC.

This clone was seen only a few times. V and J are TRBV19 and TRBJ2-7, with a possible D match to TRBD2 (6 bases). Trimming removed 3 bases at V and 2 bases at J, with 17 bases between. Per germline, CDR1 LNHDA and CDR2 SQIVND (reference sequence). There are 16 residues in the CDR3. In DNA, the CDR3 is TGTGCCAGTAGTATTGGGAGGACTACCTTCGCCTACGAGCAGTACTTC. Translating gives CASSIGRTTFAYEQYF.

The chain employs TRBV5-1 and TRBJ2-3, with D tentatively TRBD2 (6 bases). Per the germline V gene, CDR1 is SGHRS and CDR2 is YFSETQ. The CDR3 extends over 15 amino acids. V was clipped by 6 bases and J by 6 bases, with 20 bases between them. The CDR3 nucleotides read TGCGCCAGCACCTTCCGGGGACTCATGACGGATACGCAGTATTTT. The encoded protein is CASTFRGLMTDTQYF.

V usage is TRBV10-3 and J usage is TRBJ1-1; 9 nucleotides line up with TRBD1. J lost 4 bases, V lost 4 bases, and 1 base had no gene match. Per the germline V gene, CDR1 is ENHRY and CDR2 is SYGVKD. This CDR3 is built from 13 residues. DNA of the CDR3: TGTGCCATCAGTGGACAGGGGGGCACTGAAGCTTTCTTT. Its protein product is CAISGQGGTEAFF.

This sequence joins TRBV28 and TRBJ2-5; maybe TRBD1 (6 bases). This CDR3 is 14 amino acids long. The ends were cut back, 7 bases at V and 1 base at J, with 13 bases in the middle. Germline loops: CDR1 MDHEN, CDR2 SYDVKM. The DNA of the CDR3 is TGTGCCAGCACACCCGGGACACTCCAAGAGACCCAGTACTTC. This gives the protein CASTPGTLQETQYF.

The chain is built from TRBV14 and TRBJ2-3, with D possibly matching TRBD2 (5 bases). Trimming removed 3 bases at V and 0 bases at J, with 13 bases between. The CDR3 sequence is 16 residues long. The germline V gene encodes CDR1 SGHDN and CDR2 FVKESK. The CDR3 reads CASSHRLTASTDTQYF. CDR3 in DNA: TGTGCCAGCAGCCATCGACTAACAGCCAGCACAGATACGCAGTATTTT.

This sequence joins TRBV30 and TRBJ1-1, with D perhaps TRBD1 (5 bases). Germline V gene data show CDR1 as GTSNPN and CDR2 as SVGIG (reference sequence). This CDR3 spans 16 amino acids. The V end was cut by 0 bases, the J end by 4 bases, with 18 bases between. This CDR3 is CAWSVQSAGWGTEAFF. CDR3 DNA: TGTGCCTGGAGTGTACAATCGGCAGGGTGGGGCACTGAAGCTTTCTTT.

The chain has TRBV6-1 and TRBJ1-1, with 8 bases aligning to TRBD1. The CDR3 has 16 amino acids. CDR1 is MNHNS and CDR2 is SASEGT in the germline V gene. The V and J ends lost 3 bases and 0 bases, in that order; junction bases with no gene match: 6. The CDR3 nucleotides are TGTGCCAGCAGTGATGGCAGGGGGCAGGTGAACACTGAAGCTTTCTTT. Encoded protein: CASSDGRGQVNTEAFF.

This clone has more than one count but fewer than ten. The rearrangement joins TRBV28 to TRBJ1-5, with D perhaps TRBD1 (5 bases). V was shortened by 5 bases and J by 9 bases, with 14 bases between the two germline ends. Germline-derived CDR1 and CDR2 are MDHEN and SYDVKM. The CDR3 contains 13 residues. DNA of the CDR3: TGTGCCAGCAGTCTCGGTTGGGGCGCGCCCCAGCATTTT. Residues: CASSLGWGAPQHF.

On this clone itself: Because it lacks the conserved phenylalanine or tryptophan at the end, this CDR3 is likely a read error. The chain has TRBV5-6 and TRBJ2-2; the D gene is possibly TRBD2 (5 bases). Trimming removed 3 bases from V and 4 bases from J, with 10 bases in between. Germline V gene lookup returns CDR1 SGHDT and CDR2 YYEEEE. The CDR3 covers 14 residues. Here the CDR3 DNA reads TGTGCCAGCAGCTCTGGACTTATCACCGGGGAGCTGTTTCTT. It yields the protein CASSSGLITGELFL.

The chain employs TRBV5-1 and TRBJ2-7; TRBD2 matches 16 bases. In germline, CDR1 is SGHRS, CDR2 YFSETQ. The ends lost 0 bases at V and 4 bases at J; junction bases unmatched: 4. The CDR3 consists of 17 residues. The CDR3 reads CASSLDGTSGGGYEQYF. In DNA form, the CDR3 reads TGCGCCAGCAGCTTGGATGGGACTAGCGGGGGGGGATACGAGCAGTACTTC.

V is TRBV5-1 and J is TRBJ1-1, with TRBD1 as a possible D gene (5 bases). This CDR3 region has 15 residues. Germline V gene lookup returns CDR1 SGHRS and CDR2 YFSETQ. The germline V and J ends were trimmed by 0 bases and 5 bases, with 14 bases remaining between them. The CDR3 loop is CASSLERSPGTEAFF. CDR3 coding DNA: TGCGCCAGCAGCTTGGAACGCTCCCCAGGGACTGAAGCTTTCTTT.

This chain links TRBV6-1 with TRBJ1-1, with 7 bases lining up with TRBD1. Looked up from germline, CDR1 is MNHNS and CDR2 is SASEGT. V shed 6 bases, J shed 1 base, and the junction held 5 bases outside the gene matches. This CDR3 contains 14 residues. The CDR3 bases are TGTGCCAGCAGGGAGGGACAGACGAACACTGAAGCTTTCTTT. Amino acid sequence: CASREGQTNTEAFF.

The V and J genes are TRBV28 and TRBJ2-1; 9 bases agree with TRBD2. The CDR3 contains 14 residues. V lost 3 bases to trimming and J lost 6 bases; unmatched junction nucleotides: 3. The germline CDR1 and CDR2 sequences are MDHEN and SYDVKM. The CDR3 reads CASSFLAGTNEQFF. The CDR3 region has the DNA TGTGCCAGCAGTTTTCTAGCGGGGACCAATGAGCAGTTCTTC. Full variable domain (missing parts from reference TRBV28 and TRBJ2-1): DVKVTQSSRYLVKRTGEKVFLECVQDMDHENMFWYRQDPGLGLRLIYFSYDVKMKEKGDIPEGYSVSREKKERFSLILESASTNQTSMYLCASSFLAGTNEQFFGPGTRLTVL.

The chain links TRBV11-2 to TRBJ1-1; unclear D gene. V lost 1 base and J lost 1, with 7 bases in between. Germline V gives CDR1 SGHAT, CDR2 FQNNGV. The CDR3 runs 14 residues. The chain's CDR3 is CASSLGPGNTEAFF. The CDR3 coding sequence is TGTGCCAGCAGCTTAGGTCCGGGGAACACTGAAGCTTTCTTT.

V gene TRBV5-1 combines with J gene TRBJ1-1; perhaps TRBD1 as D (5 bases). This CDR3 contains 16 residues. Trimming took off 1 base at V and 1 base at J, with 14 bases between the two ends. Germline assignment: CDR1 SGHRS and CDR2 YFSETQ. CDR3 in amino acids: CASSLSGGVENTEAFF. The CDR3 DNA reads as TGCGCCAGCAGCTTGTCCGGGGGAGTGGAGAACACTGAAGCTTTCTTT.

The J gene is TRBJ2-7, the V gene TRBV15, with TRBD1 identical over 10 bases. CDR1 and CDR2 (germline): LNHNV, YYDKDF (reference sequence). The CDR3 totals 15 residues. V was pared by 1 base and J by 2 bases, with 2 bases of the junction left unmatched. CDR3 in DNA: TGTGCCACCAGCAGAGTCGACAGGGGGCCCTACGAGCAGTACTTC. Translation gives CATSRVDRGPYEQYF.

A note on this clone: One end of the junction fails to match germline, which may point to a read error. The chain links TRBV5-5 to TRBJ2-3; 12 bases map to TRBD2. The CDR3 is 18 residues long. The germline CDR1 and CDR2 sequences are SGHKS and YYEKEE (reference sequence). The CDR3 coding sequence is TGTGCCAGCACCTTGTGGCTAGCGGGAGGGGGGGGCGCAGATACGCAGTATTTT. It is translated as CASTLWLAGGGGADTQYF.